Sequencing of this T cell receptor beta chain was carried out in a study of T cell responses to AZD1222 COVID-19 vaccine. Points from the study as a whole: Possibly, clonal diversity was underestimated; donors were largely white British and included more females.

Some clones are missing from TCRdb's copy, which holds only in-frame ones; the method was immunoSEQ multiplex PCR. The sample records about 120,000 clones, roughly nine tenths being singletons. A note on this clone: The antigen remains unidentified.

The CDR3 is 15 amino acids. V gave up 2 bases and J gave up 6 bases, with 17 bases separating them. The germline V gene encodes CDR1 SGHDT and CDR2 YYEEEE. This TCR derives from an adult in good health. Sequenced material: peripheral blood, taken on day 0 of AZD1222 vaccination. The rearrangement uses TRBV5-6 and TRBJ1-2, with no clear D. The CDR3 nucleotides are TGTGCCAGCAGCTTTCCACAAGGCAGTCCGAATGGCTACACCTTC. This encodes CASSFPQGSPNGYTF.